The next 8 T cell receptor beta chains were all read from a single sample in a study of CD8+CD57+ T cells in acquired aplastic anemia. Both TCR beta VDJ combination and CDR3 sequence profiling were carried out. Genomic DNA was the template for this profiling. TCRdb reprocessed the reads with MiXCR, giving one entry per CDR3 protein. The sample shows hundreds of thousands of distinct CDR3 sequences, roughly 68% of them seen only once. Source material: sorted CD4+, CD8+, or CD8+CD57+ T cells (not recorded which) from PBMCs. Receptor source: a human donor in good health, serving as a control.

Concerning this clonotype: A much larger clone differs by one base, so this may be a read error. This chain connects TRBV30 to TRBJ1-6, with D unclear. Germline lookup yields CDR1 GTSNPN and CDR2 SVGIG (reference sequence). This CDR3 contains 16 residues. With 1 base removed from V and 0 bases from J, the gap between germline ends came to 10 bases. CDR3 region: CAWSGLLSSYNSPLHF. The CDR3, as DNA: TGTGCCTGGAGTGGACTGCTGAGCTCCTATAATTCACCCCTCCACTTT. Together with reference TRBV30 and TRBJ1-6, the CDR3 gives the full variable domain: SQTIHQWPATLVQPVGSPLSLECTVEGTSNPNLYWYRQAAGRGLQLLFYSVGIGQISSEVPQNLSASRPQDRQFILSSKKLLLSDSGFYLCAWSGLLSSYNSPLHFGNGTRLTVT.

The rearrangement links TRBV11-2 to TRBJ2-7, with D maybe TRBD2 (5 bases). The CDR3 contains 13 residues. From germline, CDR1 is SGHAT and CDR2 FQNNGV. V was trimmed by 7 bases and J by 5 bases, leaving 15 bases between them. This CDR3 reads CASIIGMSNEQYF. DNA for the CDR3: TGTGCCAGCATCATCGGGATGAGCAACGAGCAGTACTTC.

Comment on this clonotype: The CDR3 end shows no conserved phenylalanine or tryptophan, and so a read error is likely. No DNA is shown, since the ends of the CDR3 on it are uncertain; the CDR3 is the one TCRdb lists. The rearrangement links TRBV7-9 to TRBJ1-2. The CDR3 numbers 13 amino acids, ends counted. Germline V gene sequence: CDR1 SEHNR, CDR2 FQNEAQ (reference sequence). The CDR3 spells CASRPPGGDGYTH.

This clonotype was counted many times. This rearrangement joins TRBV14 to TRBJ1-2; D unclear. The germline CDR1 and CDR2 sequences are SGHDN and FVKESK. The CDR3 loop spans 12 amino acids. V was trimmed by 2 bases and J by 5 bases, leaving 6 bases between them. The CDR3 is CASSQTGYGYTF. The CDR3 region has the DNA TGTGCCAGCAGCCAAACCGGGTATGGCTACACCTTC.

About this clonotype itself: At one boundary the junction diverges from the germline segment, which might be a read error. This chain links TRBV7-3 with TRBJ2-1; 9 bases agree with TRBD1. The CDR3 runs to 14 residues. Germline V gene lookup returns CDR1 SGHTA and CDR2 FQGTGA. The CDR3 spells CASSLAPGQGRDEF. The CDR3 bases are TGTGCCAGCAGCTTAGCCCCGGGACAGGGTAGGGATGAGTTC. Full variable domain (outside the CDR3, taken from reference TRBV7-3 and TRBJ2-1): GAGVSQTPSNKVTEKGKYVELRCDPISGHTALYWYRQSLGQGPEFLIYFQGTGAADDSGLPNDRFFAVRPEGSVSTLKIQRTERGDSAVYLCASSLAPGQGRDEFGPGTRLTVL.

This clonotype has a count of ten or more. The genes are TRBV12-3 or TRBV12-4 and TRBJ2-7; 9 bases are a match to TRBD2. The CDR3 is 13 residues long. J was trimmed by 7 bases and V by 1 base; bases with no gene match: 2. The CDR3 DNA follows: TGTGCCAGCAGTTTAGACCTAGCGGGGGAGCAGTACTTC. This sequence encodes CASSLDLAGEQYF.

The CDR3 nucleotides are TGTGCCAGTAGTATCCAGGGAACTTCTTCACCCCTCCACTTT. Its translation: CASSIQGTSSPLHF. The J gene is TRBJ1-6, the V gene TRBV7-2, with TRBD1 as a possible D gene (5 bases). Germline V gives CDR1 SGHTA, CDR2 FQGNSA. V was clipped by 9 bases and J by 9 bases, with 18 bases between them. The CDR3 loop spans 14 amino acids. The complete variable domain, with remaining parts taken from reference TRBV7-2 and TRBJ1-6, reads GAGVSQSPSNKVTEKGKDVELRCDPISGHTALYWYRQSLGQGLEFLIYFQGNSAPDKSGLPSDRFSAERTGGSVSTLTIQRTQQEDSAVYLCASSIQGTSSPLHFGNGTRLTVT.

The chain combines TRBV15 with TRBJ1-2, with 10 bases that match TRBD1. The CDR3 covers 16 residues. From germline, CDR1 is LNHNV and CDR2 YYDKDF (reference sequence). V shed 3 bases, J shed 0 bases, and the junction held 4 bases outside the gene matches. CDR3 loop: CATSRDRGKANYGYTF. For the CDR3, the DNA is TGTGCCACCAGCAGGGACAGGGGGAAAGCTAACTATGGCTACACCTTC.